These 32 T cell receptor beta chains originate from one sample sequenced in a study of shared clonotypes between healthy human individuals. Some clones are missing from TCRdb's copy, which holds only in-frame ones; the method was immunoSEQ multiplex PCR. The sample consists of a few hundred thousand clones, around three quarters of them appearing once. The specimen sequenced was PBMCs. Receptors were obtained from a woman in her thirties or forties in good health. Some clones in this sample may be carry-over from other donors' samples.

This clone was counted between two and nine times. The chain combines TRBV28 with TRBJ2-7; D not certain. This CDR3 region has 11 residues. Germline V gene sequence: CDR1 MDHEN, CDR2 SYDVKM. V gave up 8 bases and J gave up 2 bases, with 7 bases separating them. The CDR3: CASVTPYEQYF. DNA of the CDR3: TGTGCCAGCGTGACCCCCTACGAGCAGTACTTC.

As for this clone: This may arise from a read error, as a much more abundant clone is one base away. The chain couples TRBV2 to TRBJ1-5; D call uncertain. The CDR3 runs 12 residues. Germline CDR1 is SNHLY and CDR2 is FYNNEI. CDR3 in amino acids: CASKWSNKPQHF. CDR3 nucleotide sequence: TGTGCCAGCAAATGGAGCAATAAGCCCCAGCATTTT. The full variable domain, its missing parts supplied by reference TRBV2 and TRBJ1-5, is EPEVTQTPSHQVTQMGQEVILRCVPISNHLYFYWYRQILGQKVEFLVSFYNNEISEKSEIFDDQFSVERPDGSNFTLKIRSTKLEDSAMYFCASKWSNKPQHFGDGTRLSIL.

Comment on this clone: One end of the junction varies from germline; a read error may be responsible. The same CDR3 also results from other DNA sequences found in this sample. The gene calls are TRBV6-6 and TRBJ2-2; tentatively, D is TRBD1 or TRBD2 (5 bases each). The CDR3 is 14 residues long. In germline, CDR1 is MNHNY, CDR2 SVGAGI (reference sequence). The CDR3 sequence is CTSRSGTDTGELFF. The CDR3 DNA reads TGTACCAGCAGGTCGGGGACGGACACCGGGGAGCTGTTTTTT.

This sequence joins TRBV7-2 and TRBJ2-3; D not resolved. Germline CDR1 and CDR2: SGHTA and FQGNSA. The CDR3 is made up of 16 amino acids. V was clipped by 1 base and J by 3 bases, with 14 bases between them. The CDR3 loop reads CASSLEAVDPTDTQYF. The CDR3 region has the DNA TGTGCCAGCAGCTTAGAGGCAGTTGATCCGACAGATACGCAGTATTTT.

The chain recombines TRBV5-1 with TRBJ1-2; possible D gene TRBD1, 6 bases. The ends were cut back, 0 bases at V and 4 bases at J, with 10 bases in the middle. The CDR3 has 14 amino acids. Per germline, CDR1 SGHRS and CDR2 YFSETQ. The DNA of the CDR3 is TGCGCCAGCAGCTTGGATTGGACAGCCTATGGCTACACCTTC. Protein product: CASSLDWTAYGYTF.

The gene calls are TRBV6-5 and TRBJ2-1; D is undetermined. The germline V and J ends were trimmed by 6 bases and 11 bases, with 11 bases remaining between them. This CDR3 is built from 11 residues. The germline V gene has CDR1 MNHEY and CDR2 SVGAGI. CDR3 bases: TGTGCCAGCAGCAGGCGGACCCAGCAGTTCTTC. Encoded protein: CASSRRTQQFF.

This clone is a singleton in its sample. The chain employs TRBV28 and TRBJ1-4, with 7 bases identical to TRBD1. The germline V gene has CDR1 MDHEN and CDR2 SYDVKM. The length of the CDR3 is 14 residues. Trimming took 11 bases from V and 1 from J; bases not matched to a gene: 7. CDR3 protein: CAGGGGRTNEKLFF. DNA of the CDR3: TGTGCCGGGGGAGGGGGCAGAACTAATGAAAAACTGTTTTTT.

The chain joins TRBV28 to TRBJ2-7; TRBD2 matches 9 bases. This CDR3 is built from 14 residues. J lost 3 bases, V lost 6 bases, and 6 bases had no gene match. Germline V CDR1 and CDR2: MDHEN, SYDVKM. CDR3 in DNA: TGTGCCAGCAGCCCAGCGGGAGGAGTCTACGAGCAGTACTTC. Amino acids: CASSPAGGVYEQYF.

This clone was observed a single time. This chain uses TRBV14 with TRBJ2-5; 13 nucleotides agree with TRBD2. The germline V gene has CDR1 SGHDN and CDR2 FVKESK. This CDR3 comprises 15 residues. Unmatched junction bases numbered 4, after V lost 3 bases and J lost 6 bases. The CDR3 region has the DNA TGTGCCAGCAGCCAGGGACTAGCGGGATTGCAGACCCAGTACTTC. Amino acid sequence: CASSQGLAGLQTQYF.

This sequence joins TRBV28 and TRBJ1-2; no clear D. V lost 3 bases to trimming and J lost 8 bases, with 10 bases between them. The CDR3 runs 12 residues. Germline V gives CDR1 MDHEN, CDR2 SYDVKM. The CDR3 here is CASSLAGLGYTF. The CDR3 bases are TGTGCCAGCAGTTTGGCGGGATTGGGCTACACCTTC.

This clone was seen more than once but under ten times. This chain connects TRBV7-6 to TRBJ2-1, with 12 bases identical to TRBD2. Trimming took 4 bases from V and 5 from J; bases not matched to a gene: 6. In germline, CDR1 is SGHVS, CDR2 FNYEAQ. The CDR3 loop spans 16 amino acids. The CDR3 reads CASSSLAGGRDNEQFF. In DNA, the CDR3 is TGTGCCAGCAGCTCTCTAGCGGGAGGGAGGGACAATGAGCAGTTCTTC.

The rearrangement links TRBV5-4 to TRBJ2-7, with a weak D call TRBD1 (5 bases). The germline V gene encodes CDR1 SGHNT and CDR2 YYREEE (reference sequence). The V and J ends lost 0 bases and 5 bases respectively, with 15 bases between them. This CDR3 contains 15 residues. In nucleotides, the CDR3 is TGTGCCAGCAGCTTGGGGTTCCCAGGGTCAGACGAGCAGTACTTC. Translating gives CASSLGFPGSDEQYF.

This clone was detected only a few times. V is TRBV7-9 and J is TRBJ2-6; 7 nucleotides agree with TRBD2. The germline gives CDR1 SEHNR, CDR2 FQNEAQ (reference sequence). Germline trimming cut 1 base from V and 1 base from J; bases unmatched to any gene: 7. CDR3 length: 18 amino acids. CDR3 nucleotide sequence: TGTGCCAGCAGCTTAGTAGGCGGGGGAGAATCTGGGGCCAACGTCCTGACTTTC. Protein product: CASSLVGGGESGANVLTF.

CDR3 protein: CASSSGTVYNEQFF. The DNA for the CDR3 is TGTGCCAGCTCTTCGGGGACGGTATACAATGAGCAGTTCTTC. The rearrangement uses TRBV25-1 and TRBJ2-1; D might be TRBD1 or TRBD2, each matching 5 bases. Germline V lookup: CDR1 MGHDK, CDR2 SYGVNS. There are 14 residues in the CDR3. The ends were cut back, 8 bases at V and 4 bases at J, with 15 bases in the middle. Using reference TRBV25-1 and TRBJ2-1 for the parts outside the CDR3, the full variable domain is EADIYQTPRYLVIGTGKKITLECSQTMGHDKMYWYQQDPGMELHLIHYSYGVNSTEKGDLSSESTVSRIRTEHFPLTLESARPSHTSQYLCASSSGTVYNEQFFGPGTRLTVL.

Concerning this clone itself: Since a much larger clone is just one base distant, this may be a read error. Different DNA sequences within this sample yield the same CDR3. The rearrangement links TRBV30 to TRBJ1-2, with a weak D call TRBD1 (6 bases). CDR1 is GTSNPN and CDR2 is SVGIG in the germline V gene (reference sequence). The CDR3 length is 16 residues. The ends were cut back, 0 bases at V and 3 bases at J, with 17 bases in the middle. Here the CDR3 reads CAWSVNLQGTHYGYTF. The CDR3 DNA follows: TGTGCCTGGAGTGTCAACCTGCAGGGGACTCACTATGGCTACACCTTC.

This clone was seen at least ten times. The rearrangement links TRBV5-4 to TRBJ1-2; D remains unclear. The CDR3 is made up of 14 amino acids. Germline loops: CDR1 SGHNT, CDR2 YYREEE (reference sequence). V shed 0 bases and J shed 7 bases, with 13 bases lying between them. CDR3 amino acids: CASSLGPGWSGYTF. The CDR3 coding sequence is TGTGCCAGCAGCTTGGGCCCGGGTTGGAGTGGCTACACCTTC.

To note about this clone: Other DNA variants within this sample encode the same CDR3. J is TRBJ2-7 and V is TRBV27; TRBD1 might be the D (5 bases). CDR1 is MNHEY, CDR2 SMNVEV, per germline (reference sequence). This CDR3 has 14 amino acids. The V end was cut by 2 bases, the J end by 0 bases, with 8 bases between. CDR3 in amino acids: CASSLRGNSYEQYF. The CDR3 DNA sequence: TGTGCCAGCAGTTTAAGGGGCAACTCCTACGAGCAGTACTTC.

This chain connects TRBV19 to TRBJ1-2, with D possibly matching TRBD1 (6 bases). The CDR3 sequence is 15 residues long. Trimming cost V 6 bases and J 2 bases, with 16 bases left between them. The V gene's germline CDR1 is LNHDA and CDR2 SQIVND (reference sequence). DNA of the CDR3: TGTGCCAGTAGCCCCCGACAGGCCGTAAACTATGGCTACACCTTC. Amino acids: CASSPRQAVNYGYTF.

This rearrangement joins TRBV6-4 to TRBJ2-2, with D perhaps matching TRBD2 (5 bases). In germline, CDR1 is MRHNA, CDR2 SNTAGT. V shed 5 bases and J shed 7 bases, with 11 bases lying between them. The CDR3 spans 13 residues. CDR3 nucleotide sequence: TGTGCCAGCAGTAGGGAGTTGGACGGGGAGCTGTTTTTT. Its translation: CASSRELDGELFF.

The chain links TRBV30 to TRBJ2-5; TRBD2 might be the D (6 bases). This CDR3 region has 15 residues. Trimming stripped 0 bases from V and 2 bases from J, with 13 bases between. Germline V gene data show CDR1 as GTSNPN and CDR2 as SVGIG (reference sequence). CDR3 residues: CAWSVGGELQETQYF. Here the CDR3 DNA reads TGTGCCTGGAGTGTAGGCGGGGAGCTTCAAGAGACCCAGTACTTC.

As DNA, the CDR3 is TGCGCCAGCAGCCACCTACGGGCCCAGCTAGGGGAGCAGTTCTTC. Encoded protein: CASSHLRAQLGEQFF. The chain joins TRBV4-1 to TRBJ2-1; D ambiguous. CDR1 is MGHRA and CDR2 is YSYEKL in the germline V gene. CDR3 length equals 15 residues. V dropped 3 bases and J dropped 10 bases, with 19 bases sitting between them.

V is TRBV5-1 and J is TRBJ2-3, with 10 positions matching TRBD2. J gave up 2 bases and V 0 bases, and 9 bases lay outside the gene matches. The CDR3 consists of 18 residues. Germline V lookup: CDR1 SGHRS, CDR2 YFSETQ. This CDR3 is CASSLGTATSGATDTQYF. In DNA, the CDR3 is TGCGCCAGCAGCTTGGGGACGGCAACTAGCGGGGCCACAGATACGCAGTATTTT. The full variable domain, with the rest looked up from reference TRBV5-1 and TRBJ2-3, is KAGVTQTPRYLIKTRGQQVTLSCSPISGHRSVSWYQQTPGQGLQFLFEYFSETQRNKGNFPGRFSGRQFSNSRSEMNVSTLELGDSALYLCASSLGTATSGATDTQYFGPGTRLTVL.

The chain uses TRBV7-6 and TRBJ1-4, with TRBD1 identical over 7 bases. The CDR3 runs to 14 residues. V lost 5 bases to trimming and J lost 5 bases; unmatched junction nucleotides: 5. Germline V gives CDR1 SGHVS, CDR2 FNYEAQ. Written as DNA, the CDR3 is TGTGCCAGCAGCCATCCGGGACAGAATGAAAAACTGTTTTTT. Protein: CASSHPGQNEKLFF.

The chain has TRBV28 and TRBJ2-7, with unresolved D. V lost 3 bases and J 1 base, leaving 4 bases between the germline ends. Germline lookup yields CDR1 MDHEN and CDR2 SYDVKM. CDR3 length: 12 residues. The DNA of the CDR3 is TGTGCCAGCAGTTTCGAGTCCTACGAGCAGTACTTC. Its translation is CASSFESYEQYF. The complete variable domain, with remaining parts taken from reference TRBV28 and TRBJ2-7, reads DVKVTQSSRYLVKRTGEKVFLECVQDMDHENMFWYRQDPGLGLRLIYFSYDVKMKEKGDIPEGYSVSREKKERFSLILESASTNQTSMYLCASSFESYEQYFGPGTRLTVT.

The rearrangement uses TRBV11-2 and TRBJ2-1; D is uncertain. This CDR3 has 13 amino acids. Looked up from germline, CDR1 is SGHAT and CDR2 is FQNNGV. Trimming removed 6 bases from V and 10 bases from J, with 16 bases in between. The CDR3 is CASRPSPNGEQFF. The CDR3 DNA is TGTGCCAGCAGACCGAGTCCCAACGGGGAGCAGTTCTTC.

With respect to this clone: Being one base from a much bigger clone, this may be a read error. The V gene is TRBV6-5, the J gene TRBJ1-2, with D uncertain. Trimming removed 5 bases from V and 6 bases from J, with 16 bases in between. The CDR3 totals 14 residues. From germline, CDR1 is MNHEY and CDR2 SVGAGI. This chain's CDR3 is CASSIRVGWDGYTF. The CDR3 DNA reads as TGTGCCAGCAGTATCCGGGTCGGTTGGGATGGCTACACCTTC.

About this clone itself: Other DNA sequences in this sample translate to the same CDR3. V and J are TRBV2 and TRBJ2-7, with TRBD1 matching over 7 bases. The CDR3 extends over 13 amino acids. The junction had 7 bases not matched to a gene; V was cut back by 11 bases and J by 0 bases. Germline CDR1 SNHLY, CDR2 FYNNEI. The CDR3 DNA reads TGTGCCTCCCGAGGGGGCGGCTCCTACGAGCAGTACTTC. This translates into CASRGGGSYEQYF.

This chain links TRBV7-6 with TRBJ2-5, with D uncertain. There are 11 residues in the CDR3. V was shortened by 5 bases and J by 6 bases, with 7 bases between the two germline ends. Looked up from germline, CDR1 is SGHVS and CDR2 is FNYEAQ. The CDR3 sequence is CASSQGKTQYF. The CDR3 bases are TGTGCCAGCAGCCAAGGCAAGACCCAGTACTTC.

The chain combines TRBV15 with TRBJ2-7, with TRBD2 as a possible D gene (6 bases). The CDR3 totals 14 residues. The germline gives CDR1 LNHNV, CDR2 YYDKDF (reference sequence). V was shortened by 3 bases and J by 2 bases, with 11 bases between the two germline ends. This CDR3 reads CATSRPGRTYEQYF. The CDR3 DNA follows: TGTGCCACCAGCAGGCCCGGGAGAACCTACGAGCAGTACTTC.

This clone has only a few counts. The rearrangement links TRBV6-4 to TRBJ2-1, with 13 bases identical to TRBD2. Trimming took 6 bases from V and 10 from J; bases not matched to a gene: 6. In germline, CDR1 is MRHNA, CDR2 SNTAGT. The CDR3 has 14 amino acids. This chain's CDR3 is CASSPGLAGEEQFF. The CDR3 nucleotides are TGTGCCAGCAGCCCTGGACTAGCGGGAGAAGAGCAGTTCTTC.

Concerning this clone itself: The conserved phenylalanine or tryptophan is not found at the CDR3 terminus, so this likely reflects a read error. The rearrangement uses TRBV2 and TRBJ2-7; 8 nucleotides line up with TRBD1. V gave up 5 bases and J gave up 0 bases; unmatched junction bases: 3. The CDR3 is 14 residues long. Germline V gene data show CDR1 as SNHLY and CDR2 as FYNNEI. CDR3 loop: CASSSGTGSYEQYL. The DNA of the CDR3 is TGTGCCAGCAGTTCCGGGACAGGCTCCTACGAGCAGTACCTC.

On this clone itself: This sequence may be a read error, since a much larger clone differs from it by one base. The J gene is TRBJ2-2, the V gene TRBV2, with D perhaps matching TRBD1 (6 bases). V lost 4 bases to trimming and J lost 5 bases, with 8 bases between them. Germline V CDR1 and CDR2: SNHLY, FYNNEI. The CDR3 has 13 residues. The CDR3 region is CASSVTGTGELFF. DNA for the CDR3: TGTGCCAGCAGTGTCACAGGGACCGGGGAGCTGTTTTTT.